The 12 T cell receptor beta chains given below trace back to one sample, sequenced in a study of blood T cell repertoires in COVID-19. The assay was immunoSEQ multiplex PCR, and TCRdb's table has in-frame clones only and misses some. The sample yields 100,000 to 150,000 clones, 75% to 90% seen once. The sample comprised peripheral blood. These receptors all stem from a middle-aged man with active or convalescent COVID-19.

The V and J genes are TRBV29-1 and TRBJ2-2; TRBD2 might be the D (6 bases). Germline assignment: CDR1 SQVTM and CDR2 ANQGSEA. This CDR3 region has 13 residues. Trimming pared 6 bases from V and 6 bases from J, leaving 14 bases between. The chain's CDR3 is CSVRDFESGELFF. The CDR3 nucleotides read TGCAGCGTAAGGGACTTTGAGTCCGGGGAGCTGTTTTTT.

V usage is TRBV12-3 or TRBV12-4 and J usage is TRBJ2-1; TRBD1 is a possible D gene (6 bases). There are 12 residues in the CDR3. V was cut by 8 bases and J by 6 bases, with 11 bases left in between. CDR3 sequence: CASRIQGNEQFF. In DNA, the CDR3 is TGTGCCAGCCGTATACAGGGCAATGAGCAGTTCTTC.

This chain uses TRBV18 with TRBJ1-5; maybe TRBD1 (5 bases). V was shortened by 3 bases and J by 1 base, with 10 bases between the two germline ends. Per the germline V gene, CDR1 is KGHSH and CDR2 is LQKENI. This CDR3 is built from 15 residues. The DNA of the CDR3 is TGTGCCAGCTCACCGCAAGGGGAAAGCAATCAGCCCCAGCATTTT. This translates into CASSPQGESNQPQHF. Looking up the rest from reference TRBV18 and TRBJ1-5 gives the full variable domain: NAGVMQNPRHLVRRRGQEARLRCSPMKGHSHVYWYRQLPEEGLKFMVYLQKENIIDESGMPKERFSAEFPKEGPSILRIQQVVRGDSAAYFCASSPQGESNQPQHFGDGTRLSIL.

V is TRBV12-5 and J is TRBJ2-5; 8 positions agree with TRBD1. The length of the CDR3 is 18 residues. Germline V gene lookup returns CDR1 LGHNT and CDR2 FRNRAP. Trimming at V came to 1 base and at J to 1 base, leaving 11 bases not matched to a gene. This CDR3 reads CASGLGLGQGRAQETQYF. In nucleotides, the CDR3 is TGTGCTAGTGGTTTGGGACTCGGACAGGGTAGGGCCCAAGAGACCCAGTACTTC. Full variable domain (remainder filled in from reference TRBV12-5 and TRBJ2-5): DARVTQTPRHKVTEMGQEVTMRCQPILGHNTVFWYRQTMMQGLELLAYFRNRAPLDDSGMPKDRFSAEMPDATLATLKIQPSEPRDSAVYFCASGLGLGQGRAQETQYFGPGTRLLVL.

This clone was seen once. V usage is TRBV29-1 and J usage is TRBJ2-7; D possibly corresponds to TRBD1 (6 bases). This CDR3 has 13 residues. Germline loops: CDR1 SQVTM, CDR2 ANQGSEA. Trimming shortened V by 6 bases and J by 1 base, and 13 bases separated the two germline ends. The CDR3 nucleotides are TGCAGCGTGGCCCCACAGGGTTCCTACGAGCAGTACTTC. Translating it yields CSVAPQGSYEQYF.

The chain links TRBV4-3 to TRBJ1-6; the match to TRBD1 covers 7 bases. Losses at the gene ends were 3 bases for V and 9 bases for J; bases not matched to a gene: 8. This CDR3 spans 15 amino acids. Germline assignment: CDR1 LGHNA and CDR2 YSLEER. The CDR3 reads CASSQETGTTSPLHF. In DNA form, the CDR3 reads TGCGCCAGCAGCCAGGAGACAGGGACAACTTCACCCCTCCACTTT.

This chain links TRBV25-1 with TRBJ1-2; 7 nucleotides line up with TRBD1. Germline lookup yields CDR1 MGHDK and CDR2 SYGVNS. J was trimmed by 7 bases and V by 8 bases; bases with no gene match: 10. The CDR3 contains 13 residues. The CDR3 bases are TGTGCCAGCTACAGGGGCGGGGCCGGTGGCTACACCTTC. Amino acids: CASYRGGAGGYTF.

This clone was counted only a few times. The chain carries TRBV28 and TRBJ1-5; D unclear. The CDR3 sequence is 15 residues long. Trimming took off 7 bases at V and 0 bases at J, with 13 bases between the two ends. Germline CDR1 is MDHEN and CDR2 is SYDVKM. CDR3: CASTKAGNSNQPQHF. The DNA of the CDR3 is TGTGCCAGCACCAAAGCGGGAAATAGCAATCAGCCCCAGCATTTT.

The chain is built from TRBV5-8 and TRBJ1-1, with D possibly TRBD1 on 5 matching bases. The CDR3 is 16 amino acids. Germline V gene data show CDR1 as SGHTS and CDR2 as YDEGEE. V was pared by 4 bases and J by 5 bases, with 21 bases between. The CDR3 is CASSPGGAVGRTEAFF. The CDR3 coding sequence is TGTGCCAGCAGCCCCGGTGGGGCAGTAGGTAGGACTGAAGCTTTCTTT.

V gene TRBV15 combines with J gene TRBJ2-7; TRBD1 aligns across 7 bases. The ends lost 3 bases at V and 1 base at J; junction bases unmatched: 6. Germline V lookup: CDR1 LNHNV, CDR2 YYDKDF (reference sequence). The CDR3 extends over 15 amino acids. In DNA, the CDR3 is TGTGCCACCAGCAGGCCGCCAGGGGGATCCTACGAGCAGTACTTC. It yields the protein CATSRPPGGSYEQYF.

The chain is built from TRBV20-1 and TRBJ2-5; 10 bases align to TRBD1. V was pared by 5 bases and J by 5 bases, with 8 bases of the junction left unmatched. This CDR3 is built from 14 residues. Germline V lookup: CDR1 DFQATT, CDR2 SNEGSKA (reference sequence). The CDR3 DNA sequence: TGCAGTGCTCGTGACAGGGGGCTTCGGGAGACCCAGTACTTC. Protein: CSARDRGLRETQYF.

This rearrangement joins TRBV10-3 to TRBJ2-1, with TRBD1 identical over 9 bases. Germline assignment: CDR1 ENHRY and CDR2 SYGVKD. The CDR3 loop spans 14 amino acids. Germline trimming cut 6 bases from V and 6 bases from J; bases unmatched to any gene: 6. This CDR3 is CAISKGQGGNEQFF. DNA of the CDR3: TGTGCCATCAGCAAGGGACAGGGAGGCAATGAGCAGTTCTTC.